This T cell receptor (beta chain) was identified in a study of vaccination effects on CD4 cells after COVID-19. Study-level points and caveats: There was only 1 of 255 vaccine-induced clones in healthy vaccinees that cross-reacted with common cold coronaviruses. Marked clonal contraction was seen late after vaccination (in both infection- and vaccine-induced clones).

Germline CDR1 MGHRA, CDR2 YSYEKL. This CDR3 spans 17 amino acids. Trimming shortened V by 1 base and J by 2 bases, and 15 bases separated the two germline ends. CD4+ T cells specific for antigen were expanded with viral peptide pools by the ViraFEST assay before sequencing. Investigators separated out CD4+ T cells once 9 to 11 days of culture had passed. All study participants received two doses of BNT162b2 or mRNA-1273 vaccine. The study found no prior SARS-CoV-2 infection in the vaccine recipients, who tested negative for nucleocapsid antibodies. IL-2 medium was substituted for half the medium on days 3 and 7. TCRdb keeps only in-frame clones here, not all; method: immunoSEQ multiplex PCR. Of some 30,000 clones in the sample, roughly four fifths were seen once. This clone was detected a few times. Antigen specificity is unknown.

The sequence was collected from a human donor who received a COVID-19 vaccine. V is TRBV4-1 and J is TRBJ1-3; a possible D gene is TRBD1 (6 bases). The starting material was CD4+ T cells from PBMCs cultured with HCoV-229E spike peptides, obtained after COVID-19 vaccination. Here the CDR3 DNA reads TGCGCCAGCAGCCAAGGGTTGGGGGGGCTCGCTGGAAACACCATATATTTT. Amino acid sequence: CASSQGLGGLAGNTIYF.